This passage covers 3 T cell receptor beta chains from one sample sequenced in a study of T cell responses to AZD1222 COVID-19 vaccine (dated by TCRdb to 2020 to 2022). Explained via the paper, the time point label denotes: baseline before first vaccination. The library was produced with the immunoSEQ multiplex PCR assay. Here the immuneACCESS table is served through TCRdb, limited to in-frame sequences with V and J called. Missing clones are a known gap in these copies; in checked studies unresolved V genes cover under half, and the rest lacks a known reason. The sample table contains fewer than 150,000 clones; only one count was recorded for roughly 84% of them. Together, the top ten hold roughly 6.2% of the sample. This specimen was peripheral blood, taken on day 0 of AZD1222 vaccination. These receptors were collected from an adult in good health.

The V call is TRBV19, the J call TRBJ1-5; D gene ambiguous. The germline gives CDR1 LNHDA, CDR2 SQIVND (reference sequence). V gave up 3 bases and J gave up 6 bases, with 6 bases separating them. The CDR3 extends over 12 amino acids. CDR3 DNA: TGTGCCAGTAGTATGCAGTTTCAGCCCCAGCATTTT. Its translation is CASSMQFQPQHF. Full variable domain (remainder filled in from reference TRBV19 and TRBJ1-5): DGGITQSPKYLFRKEGQNVTLSCEQNLNHDAMYWYRQDPGQGLRLIYYSQIVNDFQKGDIAEGYSVSREKKESFPLTVTSAQKNPTAFYLCASSMQFQPQHFGDGTRLSIL.

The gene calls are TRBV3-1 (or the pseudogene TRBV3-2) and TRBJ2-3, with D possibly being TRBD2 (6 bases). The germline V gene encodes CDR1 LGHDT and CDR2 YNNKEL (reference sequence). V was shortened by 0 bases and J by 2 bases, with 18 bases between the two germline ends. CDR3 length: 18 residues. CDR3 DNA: TGTGCCAGCAGCCAAGATTATGCGGGGCCCTACTACACAGATACGCAGTATTTT. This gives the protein CASSQDYAGPYYTDTQYF.

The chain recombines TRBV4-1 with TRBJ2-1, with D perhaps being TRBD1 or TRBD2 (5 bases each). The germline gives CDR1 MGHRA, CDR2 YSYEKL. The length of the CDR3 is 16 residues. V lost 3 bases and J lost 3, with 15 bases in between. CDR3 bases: TGCGCCAGCAGCCACCTACGGGACGGAGGCTACAATGAGCAGTTCTTC. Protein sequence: CASSHLRDGGYNEQFF.